This T cell receptor (beta chain) derives from a study of cytomegalovirus exposure and HLA in healthy donors. The method was immunoSEQ multiplex PCR; TCRdb's version includes in-frame clones alone and lacks a portion of them. The sample records some 130,000 clones, roughly 89% being singletons. Sequencing used PBMCs. The sequence was obtained from a woman under 30 in good health and CMV-seronegative.

CDR3 bases: TGTGCCAGCAGACCTCAGGGAGGCAATGAGCAGTTCTTC. Translation gives CASRPQGGNEQFF. The chain has TRBV2 and TRBJ2-1, with a possible D match to TRBD2 (6 bases). The germline CDR1 and CDR2 sequences are SNHLY and FYNNEI. The CDR3 length is 13 residues. V lost 6 bases, J lost 6 bases, and 12 bases lay in between.